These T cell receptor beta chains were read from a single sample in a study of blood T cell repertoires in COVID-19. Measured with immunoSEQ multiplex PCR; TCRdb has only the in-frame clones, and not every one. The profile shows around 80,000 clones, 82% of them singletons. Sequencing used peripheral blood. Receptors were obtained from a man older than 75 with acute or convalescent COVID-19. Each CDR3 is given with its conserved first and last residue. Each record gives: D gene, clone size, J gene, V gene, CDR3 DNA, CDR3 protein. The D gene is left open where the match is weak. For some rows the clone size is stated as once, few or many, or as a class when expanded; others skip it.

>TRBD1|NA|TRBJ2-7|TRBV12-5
TGTGCTAGTGCCTTGGGGACAGGGCTAGGCGAGCAGTACTTC
CASALGTGLGEQYF
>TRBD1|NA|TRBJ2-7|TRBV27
TGTGCCAGCAGTTTAGAGGGGGCTCGCGAGCAGTACTTC
CASSLEGAREQYF
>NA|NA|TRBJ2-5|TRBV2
TGTGCCAGCAGTGGCGGAGGGACTACCCAGTACTTC
CASSGGGTTQYF
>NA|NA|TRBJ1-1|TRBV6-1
TGTGCCAGCAGTCAAGGGGGGAGGGGACAGAACACTGAAGCTTTCTTT
CASSQGGRGQNTEAFF
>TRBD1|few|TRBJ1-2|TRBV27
TGTGCCAGCAGGGCCGGGACAGGGGCTGATGGCTACACCTTC
CASRAGTGADGYTF
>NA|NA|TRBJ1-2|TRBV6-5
TGTGCCAGCAAAGTACAGCAAGCTAACTATGGCTACACCTTC
CASKVQQANYGYTF
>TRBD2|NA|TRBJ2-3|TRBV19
TGTGCCAGTAGTATAGTCGGGGAGGGTTTAAGTACGCAGTATTTT
CASSIVGEGLSTQYF
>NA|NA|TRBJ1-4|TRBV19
TGTGCCAGTAGTATGGACAAGACAACTAATGAAAAACTGTTTTTT
CASSMDKTTNEKLFF
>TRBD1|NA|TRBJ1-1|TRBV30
TGTGCCTGGAGGCCACAGGACAGGCCGAACACTGAAGCTTTCTTT
CAWRPQDRPNTEAFF
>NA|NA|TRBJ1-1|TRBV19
TGTGCCAGTAGTATAGAAGCAGGGGTGGGGACTGAAGCTTTCTTT
CASSIEAGVGTEAFF
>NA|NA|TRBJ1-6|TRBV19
TGTGCCAGTAGTATCATCGGAACTACCCCTAATTCACCCCTCCACTTT
CASSIIGTTPNSPLHF
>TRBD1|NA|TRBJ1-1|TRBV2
TGTGCCAGCAGTGATCAGGGGGTCAACACTGAAGCTTTCTTT
CASSDQGVNTEAFF
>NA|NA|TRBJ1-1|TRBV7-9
TGTGCCAGCAGGCGAGGAGACAGGCTGAACACTGAAGCTTTCTTT
CASRRGDRLNTEAFF
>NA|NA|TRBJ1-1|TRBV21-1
TGTGCCAGCAGCACCCGCCGCAGTACAGGTATGAACACTGAAGCTTTCTTT
CASSTRRSTGMNTEAFF
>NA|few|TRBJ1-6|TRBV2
TGTGCCACCTTTGAGGACAGCTCCTATAATTCACCCCTCCACTTT
CATFEDSSYNSPLHF
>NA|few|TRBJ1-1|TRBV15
TGTGCCACCAGCATAGGGGTATCGAACACTGAAGCTTTCTTT
CATSIGVSNTEAFF
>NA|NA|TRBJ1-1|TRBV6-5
TGTGCCAGCAGCCCCCACTCGGTCACTGAAGCTTTCTTT
CASSPHSVTEAFF
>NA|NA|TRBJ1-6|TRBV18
TGTGCCAGCTCACCCGAGACAGGTTTTGGTAATTCACCCCTCCACTTT
CASSPETGFGNSPLHF
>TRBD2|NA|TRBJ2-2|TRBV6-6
TGTGCCAGCAGTTACCCCGGGACTAGGGGTACCGGGGAGCTGTTTTTT
CASSYPGTRGTGELFF
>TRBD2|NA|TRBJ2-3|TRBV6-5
TGTGCCAGCAGTTACAAGCGGGGGAACACAGATACGCAGTATTTT
CASSYKRGNTDTQYF
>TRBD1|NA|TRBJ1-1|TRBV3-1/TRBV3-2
TGTGCCAGCAGCCAGACAGGGACGGTGAACACTGAAGCTTTCTTT
CASSQTGTVNTEAFF
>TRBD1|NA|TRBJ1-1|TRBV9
TGTGCCAGCAGCCCGGGACAGGGGTTTGAAGCTTTCTTT
CASSPGQGFEAFF
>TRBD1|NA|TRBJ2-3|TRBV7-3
TGTGCCAGCAGCTTTGGACAGGGGGAAAATACGCAGTATTTT
CASSFGQGENTQYF
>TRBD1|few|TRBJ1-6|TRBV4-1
TGCGCCAGCAGCCAAGAAGACAGGGGTTTCGGTTCACCCCTCCACTTT
CASSQEDRGFGSPLHF
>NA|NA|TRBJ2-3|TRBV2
TGTGCCAGCAGTTTAGGCACAGATACGCAGTATTTT
CASSLGTDTQYF
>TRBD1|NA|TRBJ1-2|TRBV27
TGTGCCAGCAGTTCCTCCAACGGACAGGGCTATGGCTACACCTTC
CASSSSNGQGYGYTF
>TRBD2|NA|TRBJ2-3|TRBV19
TGTGCCAGTAGTCCAACTAGCGGGGTTGGCACAGATACGCAGTATTTT
CASSPTSGVGTDTQYF
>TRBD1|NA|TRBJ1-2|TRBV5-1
TGCGCCAGCAGCTTGGCCGGTCAGGGGGCCACCAATGACTACACCTTC
CASSLAGQGATNDYTF
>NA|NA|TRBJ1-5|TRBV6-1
TGTGCCAGCAGTGAAATCGGGAGCAATCAGCCCCAGCATTTT
CASSEIGSNQPQHF
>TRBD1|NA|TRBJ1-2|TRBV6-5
TGTGCCAGCGTGGCAGGGGGATCTGGCGGCTACACCTTC
CASVAGGSGGYTF
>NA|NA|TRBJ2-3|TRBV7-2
TGTGCCAGTGCCCCGGGACATGCCACAGATACGCAGTATTTT
CASAPGHATDTQYF
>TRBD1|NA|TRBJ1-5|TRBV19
TGTGCCAGTTCAGGACAGGGAGCCTTTCAGCCCCAGCATTTT
CASSGQGAFQPQHF
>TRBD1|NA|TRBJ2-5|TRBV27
TGTGCCAGCAGTTTAAACAGGGGGGAGACCCAGTACTTC
CASSLNRGETQYF
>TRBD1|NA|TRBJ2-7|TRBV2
TGTGCCAGCAGGGCCCCCGGGACAGGGGGCGACGAGCAGTACTTC
CASRAPGTGGDEQYF
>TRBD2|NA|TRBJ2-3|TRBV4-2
TGTGCCAGCAGCCAAGATAGCGGCGGGGGATCGGGAGATACGCAGTATTTT
CASSQDSGGGSGDTQYF
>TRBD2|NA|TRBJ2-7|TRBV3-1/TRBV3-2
TGTGCCAGCAGCCAAGGATGGCAGCGGGGGGGCTCCTACGAGCAGTACTTC
CASSQGWQRGGSYEQYF
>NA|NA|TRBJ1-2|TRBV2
TGTGCCAGCAGTGACTACCAGGGGATGGGGGGCTACACCTTC
CASSDYQGMGGYTF
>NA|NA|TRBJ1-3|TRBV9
TGTGCCAGCAGCGCCGTAGGAAACACCATATATTTT
CASSAVGNTIYF
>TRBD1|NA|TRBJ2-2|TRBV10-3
TGTGCCATAAAAGGACAGGGTGACACCGGGGAGCTGTTTTTT
CAIKGQGDTGELFF
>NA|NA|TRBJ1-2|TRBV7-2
TGTGCCAGCAGCTATCTTAGGGGTGGCTACACCTTC
CASSYLRGGYTF
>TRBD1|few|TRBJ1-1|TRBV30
TGTGCAGCTCAGGGGGCGGGAACTGAAGCTTTCTTT
CAAQGAGTEAFF
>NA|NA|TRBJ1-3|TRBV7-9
TGTGCCAGCAGCTTAGAGGGGTTTTCTGGAAACACCATATATTTT
CASSLEGFSGNTIYF
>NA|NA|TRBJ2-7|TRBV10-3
TGTGCCATCAGTGACTTTTGCGAGCAGTACTTC
CAISDFCEQYF
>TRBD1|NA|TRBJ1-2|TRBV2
TGTGCCAGCAGAGCCACCGACAGGGGGCCTGGAGGCTACACCTTC
CASRATDRGPGGYTF
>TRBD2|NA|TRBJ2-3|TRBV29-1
TGCAGCGTTGAGCGGGGGGGCCCAGATACGCAGTATTTT
CSVERGGPDTQYF
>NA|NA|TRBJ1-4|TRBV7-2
TGTGCCAGCAGCGGGCGTGGGCGATTGGATGAAAAACTGTTTTTT
CASSGRGRLDEKLFF
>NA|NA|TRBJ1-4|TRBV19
TGTGCCACTGAACCGGGACTGAGAAATGAAAAACTGTTTTTT
CATEPGLRNEKLFF
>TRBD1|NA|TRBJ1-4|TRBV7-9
TGTGCCAGCAGCTCAACAGGGGCCTCTAATGAAAAACTGTTTTTT
CASSSTGASNEKLFF
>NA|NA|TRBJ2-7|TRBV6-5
TGTGCCAGCAGGACAGATAAAACCTACGAGCAGTACTTC
CASRTDKTYEQYF
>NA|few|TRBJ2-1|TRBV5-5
TGTGCCAGCAGCTTGGAACAGGGAACCTACAATGAGCAGTTCTTC
CASSLEQGTYNEQFF
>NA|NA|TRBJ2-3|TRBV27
TGTGCCAGCAGTACGCGCAATACGCAGTATTTT
CASSTRNTQYF
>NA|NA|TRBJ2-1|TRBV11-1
TGTGCCAGCAGCTTAGAACGGTACAATGAGCAGTTCTTC
CASSLERYNEQFF
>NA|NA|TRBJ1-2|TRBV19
TGTGCCAGTAGTATAGAGGAGGGCAGCTATGGCTACACCTTC
CASSIEEGSYGYTF
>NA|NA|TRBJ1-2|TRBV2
TGTGCCAGCAGTCGCGACAGGACCTCTGGAGGCTACACCTTC
CASSRDRTSGGYTF
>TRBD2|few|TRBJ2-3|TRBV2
TGTGCCAGCAGCTCCGGGACTAGCGGGGGGGCGACGGGCACAGATACGCAGTATTTT
CASSSGTSGGATGTDTQYF
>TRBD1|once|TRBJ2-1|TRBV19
TGTGCCAGTAGTACCGGGACAGGGGTAGGTGAGCAGTTCTTC
CASSTGTGVGEQFF
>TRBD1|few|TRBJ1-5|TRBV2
TGTGCCAGCAGTGACGGGACAGGGGGCGCGAGGCAGCCCCAGCATTTT
CASSDGTGGARQPQHF
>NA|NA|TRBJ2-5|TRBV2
TGTGCCAGCCGTGGCCTTGTGCGGGAGACCCAGTACTTC
CASRGLVRETQYF
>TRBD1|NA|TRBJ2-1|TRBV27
TGTGCCAGCAGTCCATTCGACAGGGGTTCCTACAATGAGCAGTTCTTC
CASSPFDRGSYNEQFF
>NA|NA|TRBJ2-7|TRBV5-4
TGTGCCAGCAGCTTGACAGGGAGGGTCAGCGAGCAGTACTTC
CASSLTGRVSEQYF